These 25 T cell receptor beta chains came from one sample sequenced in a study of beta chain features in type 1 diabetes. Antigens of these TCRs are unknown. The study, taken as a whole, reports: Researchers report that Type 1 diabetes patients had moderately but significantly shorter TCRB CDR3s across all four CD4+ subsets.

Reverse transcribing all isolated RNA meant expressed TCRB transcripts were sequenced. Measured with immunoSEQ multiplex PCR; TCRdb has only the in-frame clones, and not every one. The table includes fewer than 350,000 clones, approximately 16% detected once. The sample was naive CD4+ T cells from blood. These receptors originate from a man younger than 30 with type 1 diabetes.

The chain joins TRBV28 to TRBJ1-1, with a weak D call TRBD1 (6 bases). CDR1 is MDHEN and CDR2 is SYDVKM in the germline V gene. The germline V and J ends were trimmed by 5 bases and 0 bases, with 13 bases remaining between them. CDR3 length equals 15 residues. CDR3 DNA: TGTGCCAGCAGTCCTCCTGGGGGCATGAACACTGAAGCTTTCTTT. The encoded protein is CASSPPGGMNTEAFF.

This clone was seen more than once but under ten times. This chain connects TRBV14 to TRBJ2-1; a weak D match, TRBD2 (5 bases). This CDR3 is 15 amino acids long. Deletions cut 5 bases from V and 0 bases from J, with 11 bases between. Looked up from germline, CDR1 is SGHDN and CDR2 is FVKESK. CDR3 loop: CASSTRGSSYNEQFF. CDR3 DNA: TGTGCCAGCAGCACCCGGGGAAGCTCCTACAATGAGCAGTTCTTC. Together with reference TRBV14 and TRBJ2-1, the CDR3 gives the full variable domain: EAGVTQFPSHSVIEKGQTVTLRCDPISGHDNLYWYRRVMGKEIKFLLHFVKESKQDESGMPNNRFLAERTGGTYSTLKVQPAELEDSGVYFCASSTRGSSYNEQFFGPGTRLTVL.

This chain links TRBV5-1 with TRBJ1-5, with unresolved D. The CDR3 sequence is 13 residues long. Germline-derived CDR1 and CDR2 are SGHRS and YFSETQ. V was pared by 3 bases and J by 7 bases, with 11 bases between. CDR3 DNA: TGCGCCAGCAGCTGGCGTTCGGGACAGCCCCAGCATTTT. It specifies CASSWRSGQPQHF.

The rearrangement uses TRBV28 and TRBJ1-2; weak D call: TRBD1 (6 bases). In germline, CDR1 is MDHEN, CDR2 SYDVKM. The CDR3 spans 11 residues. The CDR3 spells CGGGGVNGYTF. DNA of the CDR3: TGTGGTGGCGGGGGCGTAAATGGCTACACCTTC.

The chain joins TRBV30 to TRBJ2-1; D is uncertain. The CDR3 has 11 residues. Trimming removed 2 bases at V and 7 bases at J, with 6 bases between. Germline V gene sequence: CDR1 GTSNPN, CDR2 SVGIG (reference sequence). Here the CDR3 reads CAWSMQNEQFF. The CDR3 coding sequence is TGTGCCTGGAGTATGCAGAATGAGCAGTTCTTC.

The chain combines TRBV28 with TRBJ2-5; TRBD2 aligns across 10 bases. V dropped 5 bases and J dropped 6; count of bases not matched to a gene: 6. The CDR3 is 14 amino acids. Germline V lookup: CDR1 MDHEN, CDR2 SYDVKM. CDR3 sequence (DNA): TGTGCCAGCAGTCAGCTAGCGGGAGCCAAGACCCAGTACTTC. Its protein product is CASSQLAGAKTQYF. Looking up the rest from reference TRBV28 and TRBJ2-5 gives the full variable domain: DVKVTQSSRYLVKRTGEKVFLECVQDMDHENMFWYRQDPGLGLRLIYFSYDVKMKEKGDIPEGYSVSREKKERFSLILESASTNQTSMYLCASSQLAGAKTQYFGPGTRLLVL.

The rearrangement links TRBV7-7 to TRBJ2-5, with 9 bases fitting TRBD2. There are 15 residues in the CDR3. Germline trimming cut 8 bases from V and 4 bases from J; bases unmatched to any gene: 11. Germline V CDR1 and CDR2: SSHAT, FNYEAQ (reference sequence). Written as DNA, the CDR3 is TGTGCCAGCGGTACCCCCCTAGCGGGGCGAGAGACCCAGTACTTC. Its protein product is CASGTPLAGRETQYF.

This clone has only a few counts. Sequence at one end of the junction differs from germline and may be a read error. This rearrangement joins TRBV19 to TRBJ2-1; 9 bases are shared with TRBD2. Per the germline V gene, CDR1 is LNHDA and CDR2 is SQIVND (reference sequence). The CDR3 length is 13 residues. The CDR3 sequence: CASSIASLAGSIF. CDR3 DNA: TGTGCCAGTAGCATCGCCTCTCTAGCGGGATCGATCTTC.

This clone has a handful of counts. CDR3 residues: CASSGTSGANEQFF. The CDR3 DNA sequence: TGCGCCAGCAGCGGGACTAGCGGGGCCAATGAGCAGTTCTTC. The rearrangement joins TRBV5-1 to TRBJ2-1; 13 positions match TRBD2. Germline V gene lookup returns CDR1 SGHRS and CDR2 YFSETQ. After removal of 4 bases from V and 6 bases from J, the junction contained 1 base not matched to a gene. CDR3 size: 14 residues.

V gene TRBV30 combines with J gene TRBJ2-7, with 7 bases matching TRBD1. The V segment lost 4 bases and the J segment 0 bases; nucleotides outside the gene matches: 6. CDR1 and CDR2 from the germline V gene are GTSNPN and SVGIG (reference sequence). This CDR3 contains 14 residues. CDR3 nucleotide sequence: TGTGCCTGGACTCGGACAGGAGTCTCCTACGAGCAGTACTTC. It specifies CAWTRTGVSYEQYF.

This CDR3 is CARPGQITYEQYF. CDR3 bases: TGTGCCAGACCGGGACAGATCACCTACGAGCAGTACTTC. This chain joins TRBV2 and TRBJ2-7, with TRBD1 identical over 7 bases. With V trimmed by 9 bases and J by 2 bases, 7 bases remained unmatched. Germline assignment: CDR1 SNHLY and CDR2 FYNNEI. CDR3 length: 13 amino acids.

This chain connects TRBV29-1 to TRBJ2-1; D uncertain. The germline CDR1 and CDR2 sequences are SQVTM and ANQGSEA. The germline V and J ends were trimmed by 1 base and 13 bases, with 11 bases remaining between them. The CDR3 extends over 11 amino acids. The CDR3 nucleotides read TGCAGCGTTGAAGTAAGACAAGGACAGTTCTTC. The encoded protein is CSVEVRQGQFF.

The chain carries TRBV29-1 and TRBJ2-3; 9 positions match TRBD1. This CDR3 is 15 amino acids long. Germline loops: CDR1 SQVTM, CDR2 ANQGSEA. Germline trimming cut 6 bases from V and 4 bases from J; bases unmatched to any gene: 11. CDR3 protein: CSVAPYRGRADTQYF. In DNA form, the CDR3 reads TGCAGCGTGGCACCTTACAGGGGGCGGGCAGATACGCAGTATTTT.

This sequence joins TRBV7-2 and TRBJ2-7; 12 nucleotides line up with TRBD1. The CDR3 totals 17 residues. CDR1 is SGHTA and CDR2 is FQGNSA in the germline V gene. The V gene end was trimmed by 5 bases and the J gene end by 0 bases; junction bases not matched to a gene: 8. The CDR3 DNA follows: TGTGCCAGCAGCGGCTCCGGGACAGGGGGCTTCTCCTACGAGCAGTACTTC. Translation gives CASSGSGTGGFSYEQYF. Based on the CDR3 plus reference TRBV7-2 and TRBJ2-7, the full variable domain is GAGVSQSPSNKVTEKGKDVELRCDPISGHTALYWYRQSLGQGLEFLIYFQGNSAPDKSGLPSDRFSAERTGGSVSTLTIQRTQQEDSAVYLCASSGSGTGGFSYEQYFGPGTRLTVT.

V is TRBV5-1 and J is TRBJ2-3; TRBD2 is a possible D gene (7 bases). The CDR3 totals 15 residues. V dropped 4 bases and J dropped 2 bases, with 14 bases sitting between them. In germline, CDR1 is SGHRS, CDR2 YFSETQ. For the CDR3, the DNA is TGCGCCAGCAGCGGCAGGGAGGGGGACACAGATACGCAGTATTTT. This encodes CASSGREGDTDTQYF.

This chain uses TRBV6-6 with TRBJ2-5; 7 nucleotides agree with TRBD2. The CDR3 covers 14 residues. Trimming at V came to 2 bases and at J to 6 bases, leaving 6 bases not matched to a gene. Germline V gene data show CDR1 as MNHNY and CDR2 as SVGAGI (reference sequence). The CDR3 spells CASSYQAGRQTQYF. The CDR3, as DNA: TGTGCCAGCAGTTACCAAGCGGGGAGGCAGACCCAGTACTTC.

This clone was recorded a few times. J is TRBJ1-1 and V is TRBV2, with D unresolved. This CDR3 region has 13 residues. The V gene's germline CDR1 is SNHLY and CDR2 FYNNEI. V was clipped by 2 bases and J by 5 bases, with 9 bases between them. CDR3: CASSELGETEAFF. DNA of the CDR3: TGTGCCAGCAGTGAATTGGGCGAGACTGAAGCTTTCTTT.

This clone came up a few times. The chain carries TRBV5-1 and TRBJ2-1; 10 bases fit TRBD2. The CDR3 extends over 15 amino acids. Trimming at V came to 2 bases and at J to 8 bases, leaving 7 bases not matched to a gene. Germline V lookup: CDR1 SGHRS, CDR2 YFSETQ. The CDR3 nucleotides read TGCGCCAGCAGCTTCCCTAGCGGGAGTTTCGATGAGCAGTTCTTC. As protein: CASSFPSGSFDEQFF.

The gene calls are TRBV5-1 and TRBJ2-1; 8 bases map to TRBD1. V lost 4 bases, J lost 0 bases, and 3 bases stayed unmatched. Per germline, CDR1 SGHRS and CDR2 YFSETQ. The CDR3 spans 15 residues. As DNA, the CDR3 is TGCGCCAGCAGCCAAGGGACAGGCTCCTACAATGAGCAGTTCTTC. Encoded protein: CASSQGTGSYNEQFF.

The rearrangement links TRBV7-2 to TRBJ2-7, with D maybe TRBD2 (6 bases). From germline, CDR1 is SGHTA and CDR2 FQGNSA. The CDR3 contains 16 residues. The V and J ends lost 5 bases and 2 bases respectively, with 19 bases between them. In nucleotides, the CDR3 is TGTGCCAGCAGCCCGGGCGCGGGACTGGGGCCCTACGAGCAGTACTTC. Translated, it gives CASSPGAGLGPYEQYF.

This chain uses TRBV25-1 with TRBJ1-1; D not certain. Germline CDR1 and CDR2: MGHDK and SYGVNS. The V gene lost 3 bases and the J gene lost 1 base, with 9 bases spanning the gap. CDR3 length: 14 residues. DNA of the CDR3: TGTGCCAGCAGTGACCGGGTGCCGAACACTGAAGCTTTCTTT. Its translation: CASSDRVPNTEAFF.

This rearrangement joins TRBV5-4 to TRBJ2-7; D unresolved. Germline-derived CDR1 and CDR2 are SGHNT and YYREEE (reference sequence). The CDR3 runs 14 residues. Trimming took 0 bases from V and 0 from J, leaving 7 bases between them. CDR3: CASSLGLSSYEQYF. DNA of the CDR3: TGTGCCAGCAGCTTGGGTCTGAGCTCCTACGAGCAGTACTTC.

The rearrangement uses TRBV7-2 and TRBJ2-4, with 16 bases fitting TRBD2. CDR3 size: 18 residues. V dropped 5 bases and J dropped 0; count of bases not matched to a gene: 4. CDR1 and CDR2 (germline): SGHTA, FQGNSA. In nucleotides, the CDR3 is TGTGCCAGCAGCCAGGGACTAGCGGGAGGGTTAGCCAAAAACATTCAGTACTTC. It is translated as CASSQGLAGGLAKNIQYF.

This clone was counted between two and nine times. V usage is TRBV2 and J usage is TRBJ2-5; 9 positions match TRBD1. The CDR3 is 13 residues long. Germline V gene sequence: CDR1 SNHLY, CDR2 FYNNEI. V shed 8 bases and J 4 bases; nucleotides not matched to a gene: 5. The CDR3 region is CASSGQGGETQYF. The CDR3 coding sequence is TGTGCCAGCTCGGGACAGGGAGGAGAGACCCAGTACTTC.

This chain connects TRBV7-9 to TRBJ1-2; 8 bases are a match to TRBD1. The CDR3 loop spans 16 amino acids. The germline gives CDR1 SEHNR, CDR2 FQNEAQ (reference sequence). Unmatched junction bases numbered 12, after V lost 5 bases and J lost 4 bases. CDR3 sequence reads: CASSRGQGTAFYGYTF. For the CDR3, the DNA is TGTGCCAGCAGCCGAGGACAGGGCACGGCGTTCTATGGCTACACCTTC.